This T cell receptor beta chain originates from a study of blood T cells in healthy people across ages. About the study: Capture by template switching was about one barcoded beta molecule per two T cells.

This CDR3 region has 17 residues. V was pared by 5 bases and J by 1 base, with 11 bases of the junction left unmatched. Germline values: CDR1 SEHNR, CDR2 FQNEAQ (reference sequence). In each sample, at least 6 million PBMCs were isolated. The use of a sample-barcoded 5' primer and a J-beta primer mix characterized a second PCR of roughly 6 to 11 cycles. Each cDNA molecule was tagged by a template-switch adaptor that had 12 random nucleotides. TCRdb used MiXCR to reprocess the 5' RACE reads, holding one entry per CDR3 protein. The top ten hold less than 8% of the sample, which has more than 1.4 million distinct CDR3 sequences, 35% to 45% seen once. A note on this clonotype: What it binds is unknown.

General study points: There were more naive CD4+ cells and higher diversity in long-lived donors than in aged donors.

This receptor was taken from a woman between 18 and 29 years old in good health. Sequenced: blood. The chain links TRBV7-9 to TRBJ2-4, with 7 bases lining up with TRBD1. The chain's CDR3 is CASSAPTGYVAKNIQYF. The CDR3 coding sequence is TGTGCCAGCAGCGCACCGACAGGGTATGTGGCCAAAAACATTCAGTACTTC.